This TCR beta chain stems from a study of T-cell memory formation after mild COVID-19. Study-level background: Each donor largely had its own TCR clusters.

The CDR3 consists of 15 residues. Looked up from germline, CDR1 is LNHDA and CDR2 is SQIVND (reference sequence). Between the trimmed V and J ends, which lost 6 bases and 4 bases, there was a span of 16 bases. Study-level results: Clones contracting across day 15 to 85 had a balanced CD4/CD8 profile; later expanding clones leaned CD4+.

TCRdb re-analysed the 5' RACE reads in MiXCR, keeping a single row per CDR3 protein. The sample includes around 370,000 distinct CDR3 sequences, 20% to 25% of them seen just once. A note on this clonotype: The target antigen is unknown.

The chain combines TRBV19 with TRBJ2-1; tentatively, D is TRBD1 or TRBD2 (6 bases each). Material for sequencing was PBMCs or a T cell subset sorted from them (not recorded which). This sequence was found in an adult woman who had mild COVID-19 (a few samples of this study predate the infection). Cell type and time point are not known. CDR3 in DNA: TGTGCCAGTAGGCCAGAGGGGGACTGGTACAATGAGCAGTTCTTC. As protein: CASRPEGDWYNEQFF.